Each of the 25 T cell receptor beta chains below was sequenced from the same sample in a study of blood T cell repertoires in COVID-19. Produced via immunoSEQ multiplex PCR; TCRdb's table is partial and in-frame only. The sample includes hundreds of thousands of clones, approximately 84% of them seen just once. The sequenced sample consisted of peripheral blood. The source is a woman aged 25 to 39 who had recovered from COVID-19.

The chain employs TRBV29-1 and TRBJ1-5; TRBD1 might be the D (6 bases). V lost 4 bases and J 3 bases, leaving 7 bases between the germline ends. Germline values: CDR1 SQVTM, CDR2 ANQGSEA. The CDR3 spans 12 residues. The CDR3 is CSVGGPNQPQHF. The DNA of the CDR3 is TGCAGCGTTGGGGGGCCCAATCAGCCCCAGCATTTT.

The gene calls are TRBV21-1 and TRBJ2-7; TRBD1 was called by the table and not checked on the DNA. TRBV21-1 is recorded as a pseudogene. CDR3 length: 15 residues. The CDR3 region is CASKGRRPGAREQYF. The CDR3 DNA reads TGTGCCAGCAAGGGTCGGAGGCCAGGGGCTCGCGAGCAGTACTTC.

This clone was picked up one time. This chain connects TRBV10-2 to TRBJ2-1, with D possibly matching TRBD2 (5 bases). Germline lookup yields CDR1 WSHSY and CDR2 SAAADI. Between the trimmed V and J ends, which lost 6 bases and 0 bases, there was a span of 15 bases. This CDR3 is built from 16 residues. CDR3 sequence (DNA): TGCGCCAGCAGGGGAACCACTAGTCTCTCCTACAATGAGCAGTTCTTC. Amino acid sequence: CASRGTTSLSYNEQFF.

The gene calls are TRBV3-1 (or the pseudogene TRBV3-2) and TRBJ2-1, with TRBD2 matching over 8 bases. The V gene's germline CDR1 is LGHDT and CDR2 YNNKEL (reference sequence). This CDR3 is 16 amino acids long. Trimming removed 0 bases from V and 2 bases from J; junction bases left unmatched: 3. This CDR3 reads CASSQDLAGTYNEQFF. The DNA of the CDR3 is TGTGCCAGCAGCCAAGACCTAGCGGGTACCTACAATGAGCAGTTCTTC.

The chain recombines TRBV7-2 with TRBJ1-4, with TRBD1 matching over 9 bases. The CDR3 spans 17 residues. Germline values: CDR1 SGHTA, CDR2 FQGNSA. Trimming took 5 bases from V and 8 from J; bases not matched to a gene: 15. This chain's CDR3 is CASSQEPLQGAFEKLFF. CDR3 sequence (DNA): TGTGCCAGCAGCCAGGAACCTTTACAGGGGGCGTTCGAAAAACTGTTTTTT.

V usage is TRBV27 and J usage is TRBJ2-5, with D possibly matching TRBD2 (7 bases). The V and J ends lost 4 bases and 2 bases respectively, with 20 bases between them. Germline CDR1 MNHEY, CDR2 SMNVEV (reference sequence). This CDR3 region has 17 residues. CDR3 DNA: TGTGCCAGCAGTTCCGTTAGCCGGGGGGCGATTCAAGAGACCCAGTACTTC. Its translation is CASSSVSRGAIQETQYF.

The chain links TRBV27 to TRBJ2-1; 9 bases match TRBD2. CDR1 MNHEY and CDR2 SMNVEV come from the germline V gene (reference sequence). The trim removed 8 bases at V and 3 bases at J, leaving 5 bases unmatched. The CDR3 loop spans 14 amino acids. CDR3 sequence: CASAGTSYYNEQFF. CDR3 in DNA: TGTGCCAGCGCCGGGACTAGCTACTACAATGAGCAGTTCTTC.

The chain joins TRBV29-1 to TRBJ1-5; the match to TRBD1 covers 9 bases. CDR1 is SQVTM and CDR2 is ANQGSEA in the germline V gene. The V and J ends lost 1 base and 7 bases, in that order; junction bases with no gene match: 8. CDR3 length: 15 residues. The chain's CDR3 is CSVEVSGQGRQPQHF. As DNA, the CDR3 is TGCAGCGTTGAAGTTTCGGGACAGGGAAGACAGCCCCAGCATTTT.

V usage is TRBV29-1 and J usage is TRBJ2-1; 8 positions agree with TRBD2. V lost 5 bases and J lost 1; bases outside the gene matches: 4. The CDR3 covers 14 residues. CDR1 and CDR2 from the germline V gene are SQVTM and ANQGSEA. CDR3 DNA: TGCAGCGTTCGTAGCGGGACATCCTACAATGAGCAGTTCTTC. Its translation: CSVRSGTSYNEQFF.

J is TRBJ2-1 and V is TRBV13, with 7 bases matching TRBD2. The CDR3 has 16 amino acids. Germline V gene sequence: CDR1 PRHDT, CDR2 FYEKMQ (reference sequence). Trimming took 2 bases from V and 1 from J; bases not matched to a gene: 5. The CDR3 loop reads CASSLNAGESYNEQFF. CDR3 DNA: TGTGCCAGCAGCTTAAATGCGGGAGAATCCTACAATGAGCAGTTCTTC.

CDR3 in DNA: TGTGCCAGCAGGCCCTGGGGGGAAGGCGGGGAGCTGTTTTTT. It codes for CASRPWGEGGELFF. The V gene is TRBV6-5, the J gene TRBJ2-2; weak D call: TRBD2 (6 bases). V gave up 6 bases and J gave up 7 bases, with 15 bases separating them. Germline V gene lookup returns CDR1 MNHEY and CDR2 SVGAGI. This CDR3 contains 14 residues.

The chain links TRBV5-6 to TRBJ2-1, with 9 bases that match TRBD1. Looked up from germline, CDR1 is SGHDT and CDR2 is YYEEEE. The CDR3 runs 15 residues. After removal of 5 bases from V and 3 bases from J, the junction contained 6 bases not matched to a gene. CDR3 amino acids: CASSRDRAYYNEQFF. Written as DNA, the CDR3 is TGTGCCAGCAGTCGGGACAGGGCCTACTACAATGAGCAGTTCTTC.

The rearrangement joins TRBV30 to TRBJ2-1; 11 nucleotides line up with TRBD1. Germline V gene data show CDR1 as GTSNPN and CDR2 as SVGIG (reference sequence). Trimming removed 6 bases from V and 7 bases from J; junction bases left unmatched: 8. CDR3 length: 14 amino acids. CDR3 in DNA: TGTGCCTGCCACACCCGGGACAGGGGGAATGAGCAGTTCTTC. This sequence encodes CACHTRDRGNEQFF.

This rearrangement joins TRBV6-5 to TRBJ2-3; TRBD1 is a possible D gene (6 bases). The V end lost 5 bases, the J end lost 2 bases, and 11 bases lay between the germline ends. This CDR3 contains 14 residues. CDR1 is MNHEY and CDR2 is SVGAGI in the germline V gene. CDR3: CASSRRQDTDTQYF. DNA of the CDR3: TGTGCCAGCAGTCGGAGACAGGACACAGATACGCAGTATTTT.

V and J are TRBV7-3 and TRBJ2-7; D is possibly TRBD2 (5 bases). The V and J ends lost 1 base and 7 bases respectively, with 11 bases between them. From germline, CDR1 is SGHTA and CDR2 FQGTGA. The CDR3 consists of 13 residues. CDR3 in DNA: TGTGCCAGCAGCTTAAGAGGAGGCCGGGAGCAGTACTTC. Translating it yields CASSLRGGREQYF.

This chain connects TRBV6-5 to TRBJ2-3; D is ambiguous. V gave up 7 bases and J gave up 2 bases, with 10 bases separating them. Germline lookup yields CDR1 MNHEY and CDR2 SVGAGI. The CDR3 is made up of 13 amino acids. The CDR3 DNA reads TGTGCCAGCACTCGGAGCCCCACAGATACGCAGTATTTT. Amino acids: CASTRSPTDTQYF.

This chain connects TRBV11-2 to TRBJ2-7, with 8 bases identical to TRBD2. V gave up 5 bases and J gave up 0 bases; unmatched junction bases: 15. The CDR3 runs 18 residues. Germline assignment: CDR1 SGHAT and CDR2 FQNNGV. CDR3 amino acids: CASSPGLVSPAHSYEQYF. CDR3 DNA sequence: TGTGCCAGCAGCCCGGGACTAGTTTCCCCCGCCCACTCCTACGAGCAGTACTTC.

CDR3 amino acids: CASSAPGQASGNTIYF. The CDR3 DNA is TGTGCCAGTAGTGCCCCGGGACAGGCATCTGGAAACACCATATATTTT. The chain employs TRBV19 and TRBJ1-3; 8 nucleotides match TRBD1. Trimming removed 5 bases from V and 1 base from J; junction bases left unmatched: 7. Germline V CDR1 and CDR2: LNHDA, SQIVND (reference sequence). This CDR3 has 16 residues.

The chain carries TRBV20-1 and TRBJ2-1, with TRBD2 matching 8 bases. The V gene's germline CDR1 is DFQATT and CDR2 SNEGSKA (reference sequence). V lost 3 bases and J lost 1; bases outside the gene matches: 8. The CDR3 is 16 residues long. CDR3 protein: CSASSLAGISYNEQFF. As DNA, the CDR3 is TGCAGTGCTAGTTCTCTAGCGGGTATATCCTACAATGAGCAGTTCTTC.

The chain combines TRBV9 with TRBJ1-6; D is ambiguous. Germline V gene sequence: CDR1 SGDLS, CDR2 YYNGEE. V gave up 4 bases and J gave up 9 bases, with 14 bases separating them. The CDR3 has 14 residues. The CDR3 region is CASSLGIRGSPLHF. The CDR3 coding sequence is TGTGCCAGCAGCCTCGGTATTCGGGGTTCACCCCTCCACTTT.

The V and J genes are TRBV30 and TRBJ2-2, with a possible D match to TRBD2 (5 bases). Germline V gene sequence: CDR1 GTSNPN, CDR2 SVGIG (reference sequence). There are 12 residues in the CDR3. V lost 3 bases to trimming and J lost 6 bases, with 8 bases between them. The chain's CDR3 is CAWRPGAGELFF. In DNA, the CDR3 is TGTGCCTGGAGACCCGGGGCCGGGGAGCTGTTTTTT. Supplemented by reference TRBV30 and TRBJ2-2, the full variable domain reads SQTIHQWPATLVQPVGSPLSLECTVEGTSNPNLYWYRQAAGRGLQLLFYSVGIGQISSEVPQNLSASRPQDRQFILSSKKLLLSDSGFYLCAWRPGAGELFFGEGSRLTVL.

The J gene is TRBJ1-5, the V gene TRBV19, with 8 bases lining up with TRBD1. Per the germline V gene, CDR1 is LNHDA and CDR2 is SQIVND (reference sequence). This CDR3 is built from 16 residues. Germline trimming cut 3 bases from V and 2 bases from J; bases unmatched to any gene: 6. CDR3 in DNA: TGTGCCAGTAGTATTGGGCCGGACAGGGGCAATCAGCCCCAGCATTTT. Translated, it gives CASSIGPDRGNQPQHF.

The chain carries TRBV4-1 and TRBJ1-2; D is unresolved. CDR1 MGHRA and CDR2 YSYEKL come from the germline V gene. The CDR3 spans 14 residues. Trimming removed 0 bases from V and 3 bases from J, with 8 bases in between. CDR3 bases: TGCGCCAGCAGCCAAGATGTGGCAGACTATGGCTACACCTTC. Protein sequence: CASSQDVADYGYTF.

CDR3 nucleotide sequence: TGTGCCAGCAGTTTAGAAAGAGGGCCCGGGGAGCTGTTTTTT. It codes for CASSLERGPGELFF. The V gene is TRBV27, the J gene TRBJ2-2; TRBD2 might be the D (5 bases). The V end was cut by 2 bases, the J end by 6 bases, with 10 bases between. Germline V gene data show CDR1 as MNHEY and CDR2 as SMNVEV (reference sequence). The CDR3 extends over 14 amino acids.

The V gene is TRBV11-2, the J gene TRBJ2-7; 7 bases fit TRBD1. Germline V lookup: CDR1 SGHAT, CDR2 FQNNGV. After removal of 9 bases from V and 4 bases from J, the junction contained 15 bases not matched to a gene. The CDR3 loop spans 15 amino acids. The CDR3 region is CASRLIRGIAYEQYF. CDR3 coding DNA: TGTGCCAGTCGATTGATCAGGGGGATCGCTTACGAGCAGTACTTC.